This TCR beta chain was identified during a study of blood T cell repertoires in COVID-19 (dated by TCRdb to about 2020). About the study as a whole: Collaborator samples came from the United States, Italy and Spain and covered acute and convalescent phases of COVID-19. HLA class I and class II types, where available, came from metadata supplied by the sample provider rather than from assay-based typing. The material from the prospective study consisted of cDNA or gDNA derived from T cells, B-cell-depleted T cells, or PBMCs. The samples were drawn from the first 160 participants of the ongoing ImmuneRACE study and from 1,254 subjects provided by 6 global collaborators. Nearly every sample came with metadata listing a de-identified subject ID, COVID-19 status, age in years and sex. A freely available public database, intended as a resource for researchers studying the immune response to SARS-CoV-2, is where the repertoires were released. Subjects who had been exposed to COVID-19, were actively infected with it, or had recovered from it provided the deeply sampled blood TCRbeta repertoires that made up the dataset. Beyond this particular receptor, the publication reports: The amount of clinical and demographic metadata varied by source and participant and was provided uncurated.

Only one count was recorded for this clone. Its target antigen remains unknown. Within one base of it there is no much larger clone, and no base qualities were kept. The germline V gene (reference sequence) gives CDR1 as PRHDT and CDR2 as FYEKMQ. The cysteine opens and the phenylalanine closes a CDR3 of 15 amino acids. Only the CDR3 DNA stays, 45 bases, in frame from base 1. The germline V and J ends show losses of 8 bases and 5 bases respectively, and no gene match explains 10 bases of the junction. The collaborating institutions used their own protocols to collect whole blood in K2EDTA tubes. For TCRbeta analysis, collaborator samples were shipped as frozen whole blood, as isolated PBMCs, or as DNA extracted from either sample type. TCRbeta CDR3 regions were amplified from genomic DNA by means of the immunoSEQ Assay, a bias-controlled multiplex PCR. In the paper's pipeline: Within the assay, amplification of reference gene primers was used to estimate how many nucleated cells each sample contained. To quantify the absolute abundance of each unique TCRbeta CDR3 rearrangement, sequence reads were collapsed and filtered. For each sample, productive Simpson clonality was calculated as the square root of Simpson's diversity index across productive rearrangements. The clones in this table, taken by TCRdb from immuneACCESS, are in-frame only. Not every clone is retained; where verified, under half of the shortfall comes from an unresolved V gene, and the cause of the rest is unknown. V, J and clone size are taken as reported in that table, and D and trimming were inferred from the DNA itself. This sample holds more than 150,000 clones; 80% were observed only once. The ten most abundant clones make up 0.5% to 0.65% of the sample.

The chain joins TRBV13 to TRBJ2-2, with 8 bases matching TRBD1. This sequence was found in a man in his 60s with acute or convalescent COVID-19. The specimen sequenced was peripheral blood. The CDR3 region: CASRGQGARTGELFF. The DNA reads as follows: TGTGCCAGCCGGGGGCAGGGGGCAAGAACCGGGGAGCTGTTTTTT.